The TCR beta chain under discussion was sequenced for a study of CD8+ T cells in alopecia areata. Notes on this clone: No antigen is known for it.

V was shortened by 5 bases and J by 4 bases, with 9 bases between the two germline ends. Germline V gives CDR1 PRHDT, CDR2 FYEKMQ (reference sequence). The CDR3 extends over 13 amino acids. It was cDNA, reverse transcribed from extracted RNA, that served as the sequencing template. Libraries were prepared by immunoSEQ multiplex PCR; TCRdb keeps only in-frame clonotypes and omits some of them. Among around 140,000 clones listed, 70% to 90% were seen once. Notes on the study in general: Tofacitinib significantly brought down scalp clonality and expanded CD8+ clones among top 100.

The treatment is: oral pan-JAK inhibitor, 5-10 mg twice daily. This chain connects TRBV13 to TRBJ2-1, with D perhaps being TRBD1 or TRBD2 (5 bases each). The source of this sequence is a human donor with alopecia areata. The specimen was CD8+ T cells sorted from blood, collected at week 4, from a patient treated with tofacitinib. The CDR3 bases are TGTGCCAGCAGCCAGGGACGGTACAATGAGCAGTTCTTC. It encodes CASSQGRYNEQFF.